This T cell receptor (beta chain) was recovered during a study of human T cells and chemical hapten exposure. TCRdb redid the calling of the RACE reads with MiXCR, one entry per CDR3 protein. The data contain roughly 200,000 distinct CDR3 sequences, about 25% of them singletons. This clonotype was recorded many times. Time point noted: patch test 3, about 24 weeks after DPC sensitization. This sample's treatment: therapeutic diphenylcyclopropenone sensitization with weekly scalp DPC. Germline lookup yields CDR1 SQVTM and CDR2 ANQGSEA. This CDR3 comprises 14 residues. V lost 0 bases and J 4 bases, leaving 12 bases between the germline ends.

The clonotype originates from a woman in her 40s with alopecia areata. Some clones in this sample may be carry-over from other donors' samples. Sequenced material: whole blood, taken in connection with sensitization to the hapten diphenylcyclopropenone (DPC). The rearrangement joins TRBV29-1 to TRBJ2-5, with D possibly TRBD2 on 6 matching bases. CDR3 protein: CSVEDRRDGETQYF. In DNA form, the CDR3 reads TGCAGCGTTGAAGATCGGCGGGACGGAGAGACCCAGTACTTC.